This T cell receptor (beta chain) was observed in a study of T cell responses to AZD1222 COVID-19 vaccine. Study findings and constraints: No day 14 peak samples; only post-peak repertoires were characterized. At baseline, seropositivity was found in only a handful of AZD1222 recipients.

The germline V and J ends were trimmed by 3 bases and 1 base, with 15 bases remaining between them. This CDR3 is built from 16 residues. The germline V gene encodes CDR1 SGHVS and CDR2 FNYEAQ. Comment on this clone: The antigen remains undetermined.

Method: immunoSEQ multiplex PCR; TCRdb's copy keeps in-frame clones and lacks some. The sample shows approximately 13,000 clones, 84% of them seen only once. The origin of this receptor is an adult who received the AZD1222 COVID-19 vaccine. The rearrangement links TRBV7-6 to TRBJ2-5; possibly TRBD1 for D (6 bases). The sample was peripheral blood, taken 28 days after the second AZD1222 dose. CDR3 DNA sequence: TGTGCCAGCAGCTTGGGACCCCGGACAGTCCAAGAGACCCAGTACTTC. As protein: CASSLGPRTVQETQYF.